This T cell receptor beta chain originates from a study of T-cell memory formation after mild COVID-19. As for the study in general: Among the donors, TCR clusters were largely specific to each donor. Overall study results and limits: Cross-reactive memory appears to have joined, as suggested by some responding clones showing up in pre-infection memory.

Constant-segment primers were used for 5'RACE, and the resulting TCR alpha and TCR beta cDNA libraries carried sample barcodes and UMIs. From the 5' RACE reads, TCRdb called clonotypes with MiXCR, one entry per CDR3 protein. The sample includes about 270,000 distinct CDR3 sequences, roughly a sixth seen only once; the top ten take roughly a fifth. The length of the CDR3 is 12 residues. The ends lost 6 bases at V and 12 bases at J; junction bases unmatched: 8. Note on this clonotype: Its antigen remains unknown.

This sequence joins TRBV12-3 or TRBV12-4 and TRBJ2-7; 10 nucleotides agree with TRBD1. This TCR came from a young man who had mild COVID-19 (a few samples of this study predate the infection). Cell type and time point are not known. Sequenced input: PBMCs or a T cell subset sorted from them (not recorded which). The chain's CDR3 is CASRPGQGVSYF. DNA for the CDR3: TGTGCCAGCAGACCCGGACAGGGGGTGTCGTACTTC.